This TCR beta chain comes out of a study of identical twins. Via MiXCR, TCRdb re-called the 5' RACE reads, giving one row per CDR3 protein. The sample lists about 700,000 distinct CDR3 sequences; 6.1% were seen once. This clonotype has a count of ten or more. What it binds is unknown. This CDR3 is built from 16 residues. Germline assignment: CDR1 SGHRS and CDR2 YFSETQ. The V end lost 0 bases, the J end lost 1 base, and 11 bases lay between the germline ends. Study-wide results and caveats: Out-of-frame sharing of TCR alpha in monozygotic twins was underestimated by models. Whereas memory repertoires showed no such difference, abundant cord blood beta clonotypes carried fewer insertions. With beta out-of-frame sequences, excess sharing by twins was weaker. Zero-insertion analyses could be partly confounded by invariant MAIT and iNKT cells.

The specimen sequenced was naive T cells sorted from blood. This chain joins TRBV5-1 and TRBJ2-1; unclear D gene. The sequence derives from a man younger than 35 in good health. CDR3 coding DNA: TGCGCCAGCAGCTTGGCCGGGCTAGATTCCTACAATGAGCAGTTCTTC. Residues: CASSLAGLDSYNEQFF.